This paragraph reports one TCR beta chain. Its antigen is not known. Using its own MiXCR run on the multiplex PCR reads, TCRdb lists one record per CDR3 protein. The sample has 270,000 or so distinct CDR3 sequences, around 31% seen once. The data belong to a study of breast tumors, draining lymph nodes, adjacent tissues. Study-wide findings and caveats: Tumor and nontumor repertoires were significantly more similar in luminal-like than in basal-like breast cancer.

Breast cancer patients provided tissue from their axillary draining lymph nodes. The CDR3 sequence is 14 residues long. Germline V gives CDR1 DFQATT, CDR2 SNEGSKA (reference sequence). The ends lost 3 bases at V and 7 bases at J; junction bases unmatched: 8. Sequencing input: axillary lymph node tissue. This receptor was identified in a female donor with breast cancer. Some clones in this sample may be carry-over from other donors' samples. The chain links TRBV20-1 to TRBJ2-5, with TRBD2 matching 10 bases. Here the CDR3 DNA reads TGCAGTGCTAGTCTAGCGGGAGTTGCGGCGACCCAGTACTTC. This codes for CSASLAGVAATQYF.